This T cell receptor beta chain emerged from a study of T cell changes during pregnancy in multiple sclerosis (dated by TCRdb to between 2019 and 2020). Describing the broader study: Changes in the T cell repertoire over the course of pregnancy were examined in this study in women with multiple sclerosis.

On this clone itself: Its cognate antigen has yet to be identified. The input lacks base qualities; no much larger clone sits a single base away.

The method behind the library was the immunoSEQ multiplex PCR assay. The clones in this table, taken by TCRdb from immuneACCESS, are in-frame only. Not every clone is retained; where verified, under half of the shortfall comes from an unresolved V gene, and the cause of the rest is unknown. A total of approximately 20,000 clones appear in this sample, roughly 88% of them only once. The top ten clones comprise 5.8% of the sample. The germline V gene yields LGHNA for CDR1 and YSLEER for CDR2. For this chain, trimming is 0 bases at the V end and 7 bases at the J end, and the number of junction bases without a gene match is 26. The cysteine opens and the phenylalanine closes a CDR3 of 21 amino acids. This entry keeps only the CDR3 DNA: 63 bases, framed from base 1.

This TCR was sampled from a female donor in good health, enrolled as a control in a pregnancy study. The rearranged chain carries TRBV4-3 and TRBJ2-5; 7 central nucleotides agree with TRBD2. The specimen was CD8+ T cells from peripheral blood mononuclear cells, collected in the third trimester of pregnancy. The DNA sequence reads TGCGCCAGCAGCCAAGAATCCCTTAGTGATTCCACTAGCGAACTACCTTGGACCCAGTACTTC. Translated, it gives CASSQESLSDSTSELPWTQYF.